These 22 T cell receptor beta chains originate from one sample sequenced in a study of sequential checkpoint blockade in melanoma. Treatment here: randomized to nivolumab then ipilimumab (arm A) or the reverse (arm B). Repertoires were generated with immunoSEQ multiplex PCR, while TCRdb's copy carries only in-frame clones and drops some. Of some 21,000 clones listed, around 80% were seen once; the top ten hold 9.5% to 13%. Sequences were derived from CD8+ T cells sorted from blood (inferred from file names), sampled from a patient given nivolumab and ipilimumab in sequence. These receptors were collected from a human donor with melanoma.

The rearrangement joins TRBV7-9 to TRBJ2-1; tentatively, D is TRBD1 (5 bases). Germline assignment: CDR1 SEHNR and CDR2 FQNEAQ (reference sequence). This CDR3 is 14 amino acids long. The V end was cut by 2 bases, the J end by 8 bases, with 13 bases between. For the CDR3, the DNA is TGTGCCAGCAGCTTACCCCCAGGGCCTGATGAGCAGTTCTTC. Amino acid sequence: CASSLPPGPDEQFF.

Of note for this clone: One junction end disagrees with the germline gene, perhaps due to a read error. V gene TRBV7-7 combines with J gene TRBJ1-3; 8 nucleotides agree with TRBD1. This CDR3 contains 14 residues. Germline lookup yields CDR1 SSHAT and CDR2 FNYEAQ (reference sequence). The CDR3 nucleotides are TGTGCTAGCAGCCCCGGGACAGGAGGAAACACCATATATTTT. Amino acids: CASSPGTGGNTIYF.

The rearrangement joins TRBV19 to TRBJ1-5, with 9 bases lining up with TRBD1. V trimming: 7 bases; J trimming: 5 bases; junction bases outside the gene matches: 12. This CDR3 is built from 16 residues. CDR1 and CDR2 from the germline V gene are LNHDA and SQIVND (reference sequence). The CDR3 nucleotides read TGTGCCAGTACTCCAAGACGGACAGGGGAATATCAGCCCCAGCATTTT. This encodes CASTPRRTGEYQPQHF.

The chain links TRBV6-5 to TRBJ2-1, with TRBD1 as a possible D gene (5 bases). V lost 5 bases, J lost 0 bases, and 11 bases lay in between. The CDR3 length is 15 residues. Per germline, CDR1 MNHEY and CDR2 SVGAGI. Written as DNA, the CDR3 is TGTGCCAGCAGTCGTCAGGGAAGCTCCTACAATGAGCAGTTCTTC. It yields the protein CASSRQGSSYNEQFF.

The CDR3 is CASSDQGSPYNEQFF. DNA for the CDR3: TGTGCCAGTAGTGACCAGGGATCCCCATACAATGAGCAGTTCTTC. The chain combines TRBV19 with TRBJ2-1; weak D call: TRBD1 (5 bases). Germline lookup yields CDR1 LNHDA and CDR2 SQIVND (reference sequence). With 5 bases removed from V and 4 bases from J, the gap between germline ends came to 15 bases. This CDR3 has 15 residues.

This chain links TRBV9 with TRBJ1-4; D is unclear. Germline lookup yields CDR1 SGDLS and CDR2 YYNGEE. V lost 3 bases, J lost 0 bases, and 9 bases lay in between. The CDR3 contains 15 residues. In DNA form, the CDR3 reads TGTGCCAGCAGCGACCAGTCAACAACTAATGAAAAACTGTTTTTT. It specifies CASSDQSTTNEKLFF.

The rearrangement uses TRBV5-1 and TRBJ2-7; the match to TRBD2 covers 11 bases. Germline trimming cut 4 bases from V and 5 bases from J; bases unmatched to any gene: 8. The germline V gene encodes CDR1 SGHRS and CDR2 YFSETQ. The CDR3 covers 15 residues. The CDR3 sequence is CASSLSGRAGHEQYF. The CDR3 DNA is TGCGCCAGCAGCCTTAGCGGGAGGGCCGGGCACGAGCAGTACTTC.

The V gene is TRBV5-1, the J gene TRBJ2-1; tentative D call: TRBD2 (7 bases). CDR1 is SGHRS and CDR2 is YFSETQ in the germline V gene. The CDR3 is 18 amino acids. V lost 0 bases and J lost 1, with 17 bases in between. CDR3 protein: CASSLVPTGRASYNEQFF. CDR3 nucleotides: TGCGCCAGCAGCTTGGTACCTACAGGGAGGGCTTCCTACAATGAGCAGTTCTTC.

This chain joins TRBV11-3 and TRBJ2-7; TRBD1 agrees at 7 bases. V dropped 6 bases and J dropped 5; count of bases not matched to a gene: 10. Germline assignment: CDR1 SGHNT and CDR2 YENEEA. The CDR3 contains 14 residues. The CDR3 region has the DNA TGTGCCAGCAGTCCACAGGGGAGTAACGACGAGCAGTACTTC. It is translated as CASSPQGSNDEQYF.

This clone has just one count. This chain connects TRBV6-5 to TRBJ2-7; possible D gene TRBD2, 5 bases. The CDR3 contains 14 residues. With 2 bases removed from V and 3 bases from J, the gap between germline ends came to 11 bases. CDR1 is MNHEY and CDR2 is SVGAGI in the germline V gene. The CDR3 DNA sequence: TGTGCCAGCAGTTACGAGGGATCGCGCTACGAGCAGTACTTC. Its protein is CASSYEGSRYEQYF.

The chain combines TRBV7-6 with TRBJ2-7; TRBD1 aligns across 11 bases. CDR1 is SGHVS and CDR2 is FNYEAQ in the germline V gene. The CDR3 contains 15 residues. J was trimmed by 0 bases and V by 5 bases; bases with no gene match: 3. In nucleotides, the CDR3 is TGTGCCAGCAGCGCCGGACAGGGGGCCTCCTACGAGCAGTACTTC. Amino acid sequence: CASSAGQGASYEQYF.

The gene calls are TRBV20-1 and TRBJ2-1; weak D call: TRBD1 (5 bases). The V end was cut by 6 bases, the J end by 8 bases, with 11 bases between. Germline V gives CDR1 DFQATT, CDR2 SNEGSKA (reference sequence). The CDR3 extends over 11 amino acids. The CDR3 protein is CSATPRDEQFF. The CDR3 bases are TGCAGTGCCACCCCCAGGGATGAGCAGTTCTTC.

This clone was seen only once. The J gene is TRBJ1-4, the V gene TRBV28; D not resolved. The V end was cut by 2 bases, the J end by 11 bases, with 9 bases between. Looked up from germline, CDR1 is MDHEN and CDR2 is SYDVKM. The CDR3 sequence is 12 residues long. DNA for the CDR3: TGTGCCAGCAGTTTAACCGAACGGAAACTGTTTTTT. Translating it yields CASSLTERKLFF. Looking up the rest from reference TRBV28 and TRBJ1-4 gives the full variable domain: DVKVTQSSRYLVKRTGEKVFLECVQDMDHENMFWYRQDPGLGLRLIYFSYDVKMKEKGDIPEGYSVSREKKERFSLILESASTNQTSMYLCASSLTERKLFFGSGTQLSVL.

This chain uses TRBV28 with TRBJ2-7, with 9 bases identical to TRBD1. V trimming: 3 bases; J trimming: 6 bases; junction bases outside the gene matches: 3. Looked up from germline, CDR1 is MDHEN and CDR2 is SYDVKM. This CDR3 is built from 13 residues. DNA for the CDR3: TGTGCCAGCAGTTTTGGACAGGGGATCGAGCAGTACTTC. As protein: CASSFGQGIEQYF.

CDR3 nucleotides: TGTGCCAGCAGTTACTCAGGGACAGGGGGGGTGAATGAGCAGTTCTTC. Its protein is CASSYSGTGGVNEQFF. This chain joins TRBV6-5 and TRBJ2-1, with 11 bases aligning to TRBD1. The CDR3 spans 16 residues. CDR1 MNHEY and CDR2 SVGAGI come from the germline V gene. The J segment lost 7 bases and the V segment lost 0 bases, leaving 5 bases of the junction unmatched.

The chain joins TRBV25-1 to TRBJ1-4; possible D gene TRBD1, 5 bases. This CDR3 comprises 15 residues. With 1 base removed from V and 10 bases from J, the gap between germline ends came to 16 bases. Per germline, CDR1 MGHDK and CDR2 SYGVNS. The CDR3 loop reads CASSESTGGTAKLFF. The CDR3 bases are TGTGCCAGCAGTGAATCGACGGGGGGAACCGCAAAACTGTTTTTT.

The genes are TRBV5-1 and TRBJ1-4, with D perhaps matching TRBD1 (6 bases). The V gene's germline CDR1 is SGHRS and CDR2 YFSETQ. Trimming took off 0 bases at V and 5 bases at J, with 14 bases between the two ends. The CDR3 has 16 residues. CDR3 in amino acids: CASSLGDTIGNEKLFF. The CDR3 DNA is TGCGCCAGCAGCTTGGGGGACACGATAGGGAATGAAAAACTGTTTTTT.

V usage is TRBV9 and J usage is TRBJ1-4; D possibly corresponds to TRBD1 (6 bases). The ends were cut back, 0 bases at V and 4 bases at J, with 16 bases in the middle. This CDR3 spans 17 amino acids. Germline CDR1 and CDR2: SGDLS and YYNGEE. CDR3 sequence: CASSVATGTQYNEKLFF. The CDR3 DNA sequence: TGTGCCAGCAGCGTAGCTACTGGGACACAGTATAATGAAAAACTGTTTTTT.

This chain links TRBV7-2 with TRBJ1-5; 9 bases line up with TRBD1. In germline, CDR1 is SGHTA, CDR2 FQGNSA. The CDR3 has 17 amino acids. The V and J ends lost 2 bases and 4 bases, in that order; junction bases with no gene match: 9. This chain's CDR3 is CASSLRYGQGKNQPQHF. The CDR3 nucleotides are TGTGCCAGCAGCTTAAGATACGGACAGGGGAAAAATCAGCCCCAGCATTTT.

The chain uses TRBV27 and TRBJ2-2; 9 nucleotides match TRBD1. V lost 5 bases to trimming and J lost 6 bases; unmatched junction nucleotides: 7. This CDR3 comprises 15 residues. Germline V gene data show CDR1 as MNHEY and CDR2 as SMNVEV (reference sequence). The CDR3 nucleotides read TGTGCCAGCAGTCCGGGGACAGGGAGGGCCGGGGAGCTGTTTTTT. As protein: CASSPGTGRAGELFF.

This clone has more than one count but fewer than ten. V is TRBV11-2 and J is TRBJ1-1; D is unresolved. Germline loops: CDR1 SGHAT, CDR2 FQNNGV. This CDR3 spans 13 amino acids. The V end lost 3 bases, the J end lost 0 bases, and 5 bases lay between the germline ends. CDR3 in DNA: TGTGCCAGCAGCTTTGGCTTGAACACTGAAGCTTTCTTT. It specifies CASSFGLNTEAFF.

In nucleotides, the CDR3 is TGTGCCAGCAGCTTACTGCCCAGGGTTGGCACTGAAGCTTTCTTT. Translating it yields CASSLLPRVGTEAFF. The chain carries TRBV7-2 and TRBJ1-1; D is possibly TRBD1 (5 bases). This CDR3 has 15 residues. V lost 2 bases and J 4 bases, leaving 14 bases between the germline ends. Germline V gene data show CDR1 as SGHTA and CDR2 as FQGNSA.